This T cell receptor (beta chain) was identified in a study of Graves' ophthalmopathy and Graves' hyperthyroidism. Study information: If no ophthalmopathy appeared within 18 months of follow-up, hyperthyroidism was termed stable. Study conclusions and caveats: Ophthalmopathy cases were distinguished from stable hyperthyroidism by a 13-signature model, reaching about 91% sensitivity and approximately 83% specificity. Blood repertoires reportedly contained most expanded thyroid clonotypes above 0.001 frequency.

The CDR3 loop spans 16 amino acids. Looked up from germline, CDR1 is LNHNV and CDR2 is YYDKDF (reference sequence). Trimming pared 1 base from V and 2 bases from J, leaving 14 bases between. From RNA, the CDR3 regions of TCR beta chains were amplified and sequenced. HTBI-primed RT-PCR formed the first round, and a multiplex PCR formed the second. TCRdb analysed the multiplex PCR reads with MiXCR anew, one entry per CDR3 protein. This repertoire shows approximately 1.2 million distinct CDR3 sequences, about 35% found once; its top ten account for 11%. Researchers turned away patients with other autoimmune diseases, uncontrolled infections, pregnancy or lactation. This clonotype was observed at least ten times. Its cognate antigen is unknown.

The clonotype comes from an adult man with Graves' hyperthyroidism. The genes are TRBV15 and TRBJ1-2; D gene uncertain. The sample taken for sequencing was peripheral blood or thyroid tissue (not recorded which). The CDR3 region is CATSRGVGVGNYGYTF. CDR3 DNA sequence: TGTGCCACCAGCAGAGGAGTCGGGGTCGGAAACTATGGCTACACCTTC.